This T cell receptor beta chain was captured in a study of cytomegalovirus exposure and HLA in healthy donors. Study-level points and caveats: The study listed 164 cytomegalovirus-associated TCR beta chains.

From germline, CDR1 is MNHEY and CDR2 SMNVEV (reference sequence). The CDR3 spans 13 residues. Trimming cost V 5 bases and J 7 bases, with 14 bases left between them. PCR employed 60 Vbeta and 13 Jbeta primers. Sequenced by immunoSEQ multiplex PCR; TCRdb stores in-frame clones only, minus some. The sample carries about 150,000 clones, around 10% recorded once. As to this clone: What it binds is unknown.

Sample: PBMCs. The chain couples TRBV27 to TRBJ1-2; D gene unclear. The clonotype comes from a man in his forties or fifties in good health and CMV-seronegative. CDR3 sequence: CASSPTPHGGYTF. CDR3 DNA: TGTGCCAGCAGTCCCACTCCCCACGGTGGCTACACCTTC.